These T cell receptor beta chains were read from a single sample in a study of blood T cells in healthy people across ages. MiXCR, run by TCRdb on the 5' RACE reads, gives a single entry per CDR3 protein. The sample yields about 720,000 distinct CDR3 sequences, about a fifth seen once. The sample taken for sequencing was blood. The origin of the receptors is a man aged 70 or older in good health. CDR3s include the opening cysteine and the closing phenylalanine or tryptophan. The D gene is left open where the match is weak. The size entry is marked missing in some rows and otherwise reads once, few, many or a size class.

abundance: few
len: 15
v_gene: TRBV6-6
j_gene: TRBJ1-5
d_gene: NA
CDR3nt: TGTGCCAGCAGTTACTCGACAGACCTTGGGCAGCCCCAGCATTTT
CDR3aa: CASSYSTDLGQPQHF

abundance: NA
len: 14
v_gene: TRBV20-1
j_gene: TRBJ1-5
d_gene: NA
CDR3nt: TGCAGTGCTAGCCGAGGGATGATGAATCAGCCCCAGCATTTT
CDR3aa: CSASRGMMNQPQHF

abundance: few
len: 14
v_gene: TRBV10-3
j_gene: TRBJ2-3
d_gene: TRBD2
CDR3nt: TGTGCCATCGCTAGCGGGAGGGCCGTAGATACGCGGTATTTT
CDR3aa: CAIASGRAVDTRYF

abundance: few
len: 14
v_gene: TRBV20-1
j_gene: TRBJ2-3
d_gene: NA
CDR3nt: TGCAGTGCTAGAGAGTCCAGCGGCACAGATACGCAGTATTTT
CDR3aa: CSARESSGTDTQYF

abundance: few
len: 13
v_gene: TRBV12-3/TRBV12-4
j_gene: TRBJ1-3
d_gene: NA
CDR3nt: TGTGCCAGTACGACAGTAATTGGAAACACCATATATTTT
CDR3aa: CASTTVIGNTIYF

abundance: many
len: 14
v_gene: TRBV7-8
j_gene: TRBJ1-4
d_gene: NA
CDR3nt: TGTGCCAGCAGTACACGACCGAGGGATGAAAAACTGTTTTTT
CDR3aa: CASSTRPRDEKLFF

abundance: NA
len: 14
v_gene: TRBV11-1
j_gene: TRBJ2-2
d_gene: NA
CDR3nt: TGTGCCACCCGGCGCAGGACCCTCACCGGGGAGCTGATTTTT
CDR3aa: CATRRRTLTGELIF

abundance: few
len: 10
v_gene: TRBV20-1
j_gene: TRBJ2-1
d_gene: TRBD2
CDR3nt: TGCAGTGCCGGGGGGGCTGAGCAGTTCTTC
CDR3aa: CSAGGAEQFF

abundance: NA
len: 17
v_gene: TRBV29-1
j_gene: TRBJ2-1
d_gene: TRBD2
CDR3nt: TGCAGCGTTTCCCACGGGGGGATCCCTTCATCCTACAATGAGCAGTTCTTC
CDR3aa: CSVSHGGIPSSYNEQFF

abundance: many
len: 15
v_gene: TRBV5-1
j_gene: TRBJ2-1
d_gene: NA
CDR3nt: TGCGCCAGCAGCTTTTTGGGGGCGGCCTACAATGAGCAGTTCTTC
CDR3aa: CASSFLGAAYNEQFF

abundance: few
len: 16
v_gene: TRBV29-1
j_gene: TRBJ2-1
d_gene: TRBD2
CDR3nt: TGCAGCGTGGGAACGGGACTAGCGGGATTCTACAATGAGCAGTTCTTC
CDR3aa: CSVGTGLAGFYNEQFF

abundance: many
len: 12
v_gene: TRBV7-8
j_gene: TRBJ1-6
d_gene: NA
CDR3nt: TGTGCCAGCAGCCCCCTTAATTCACCCCTCCACTTT
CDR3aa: CASSPLNSPLHF

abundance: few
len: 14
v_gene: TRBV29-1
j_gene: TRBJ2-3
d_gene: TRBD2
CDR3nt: TGCAGCGTTGATGGGAGGGCCTACGCAGATACGCAGTATTTT
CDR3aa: CSVDGRAYADTQYF

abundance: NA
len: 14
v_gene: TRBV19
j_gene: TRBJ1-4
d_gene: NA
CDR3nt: TGTGCCAGTAATATACCCAGGGTGGCGGAAAAACTGTTTTTT
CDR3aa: CASNIPRVAEKLFF

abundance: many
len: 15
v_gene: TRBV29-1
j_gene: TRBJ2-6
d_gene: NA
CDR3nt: TGCAGCGTTGGTGCGGGACACTCTGGGGCCAACGTCCTGACTTTC
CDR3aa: CSVGAGHSGANVLTF

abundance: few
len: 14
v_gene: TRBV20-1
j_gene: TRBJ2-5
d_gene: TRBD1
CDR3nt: TGTAGTGCTAGCCCGATACGACAGGGGGAGACCCAGTACTTC
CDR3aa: CSASPIRQGETQYF

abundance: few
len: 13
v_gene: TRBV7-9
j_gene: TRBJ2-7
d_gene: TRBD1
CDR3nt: TGTGCCAGCAGCGGGCGACAGGGCTACGAGCAGTACTTC
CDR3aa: CASSGRQGYEQYF

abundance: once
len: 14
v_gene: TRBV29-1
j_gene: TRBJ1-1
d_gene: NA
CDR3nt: TGCAGCGTTGAAGGGGTCGGCTGGAACACTGAAGCTTTCTTT
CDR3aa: CSVEGVGWNTEAFF

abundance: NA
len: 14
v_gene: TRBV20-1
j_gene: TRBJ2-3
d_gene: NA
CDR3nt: TGCAGTGCTAGTGAACTAGCCACCACAGATACGCAGTATTTT
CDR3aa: CSASELATTDTQYF

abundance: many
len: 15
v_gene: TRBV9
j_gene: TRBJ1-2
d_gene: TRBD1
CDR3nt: TGTGCCAGCAGCCCCGGACAGGGGGCTGGGTATGGCTACACCTTC
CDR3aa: CASSPGQGAGYGYTF

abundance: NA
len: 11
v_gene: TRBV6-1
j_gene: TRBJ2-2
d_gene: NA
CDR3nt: TGTGCCAGCAGTGGTTATGGGGAGCTGTTTTTT
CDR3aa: CASSGYGELFF

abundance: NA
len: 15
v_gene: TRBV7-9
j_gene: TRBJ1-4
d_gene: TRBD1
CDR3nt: TGTGCCAGCAGCGCCGAGGACAGGGGGAACCCAAGACTGTTTTTT
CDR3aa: CASSAEDRGNPRLFF

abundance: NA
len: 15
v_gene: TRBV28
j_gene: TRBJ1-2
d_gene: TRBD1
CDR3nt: TGTGCCAGCAGTTTGCGAGGGACAGCCAACTATGGCTACACCTTC
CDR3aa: CASSLRGTANYGYTF

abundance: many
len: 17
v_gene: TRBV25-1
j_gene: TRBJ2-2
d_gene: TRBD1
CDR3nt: TGTGCCAGCAGTGAACCATTAAGGACAGGGAACACCGGGGAGCTGTTTTTT
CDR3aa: CASSEPLRTGNTGELFF

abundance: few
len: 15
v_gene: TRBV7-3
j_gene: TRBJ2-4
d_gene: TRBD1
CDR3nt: TGTGCCAGCAGCCAGACAGGGGCTGGCAAAAACATTCAGTACTTC
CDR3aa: CASSQTGAGKNIQYF

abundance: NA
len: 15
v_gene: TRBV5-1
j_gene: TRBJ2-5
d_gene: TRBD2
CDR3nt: TGCGCCAGCAGCATAGGACTAGAAGGCGGGGAGACCCAGTACTTC
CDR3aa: CASSIGLEGGETQYF

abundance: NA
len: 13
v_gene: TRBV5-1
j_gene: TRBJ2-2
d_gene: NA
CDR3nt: TGCGCCAGCCGGATACAGGAAACCGGGGAGCTGTTTTTT
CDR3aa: CASRIQETGELFF

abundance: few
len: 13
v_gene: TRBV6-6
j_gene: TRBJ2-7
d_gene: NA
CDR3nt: TGTGCCAGCAGTTACCGTCCAGGCTACGAGCAGTACTTC
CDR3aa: CASSYRPGYEQYF

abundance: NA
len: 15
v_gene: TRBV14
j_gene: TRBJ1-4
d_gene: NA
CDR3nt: TGTGCCAGCAGCCAACGGGCAGGCAGTAATGAAAAACTGTTTTTT
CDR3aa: CASSQRAGSNEKLFF

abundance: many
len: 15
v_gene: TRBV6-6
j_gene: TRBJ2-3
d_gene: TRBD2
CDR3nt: TGTGCCAGCGCCGGGCGGGGGGTTACCACAGATACGCAGTATTTT
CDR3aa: CASAGRGVTTDTQYF

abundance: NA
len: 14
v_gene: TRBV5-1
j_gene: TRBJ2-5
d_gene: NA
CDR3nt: TGCGCCAGCAGCTCGGATGGGTATCAGGAGACCCAGTACTTC
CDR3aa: CASSSDGYQETQYF

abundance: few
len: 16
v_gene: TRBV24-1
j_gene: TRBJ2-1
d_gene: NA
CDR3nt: TGTGCCACCAGTGACCGGTCACTGAGCTCCTACAATGAGCAGTTCTTC
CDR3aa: CATSDRSLSSYNEQFF

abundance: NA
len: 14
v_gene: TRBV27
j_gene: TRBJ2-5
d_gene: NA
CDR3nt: TGTGCCAGCAGTTTTAATGGGAACAAAGAGACCCAGTACTTC
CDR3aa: CASSFNGNKETQYF

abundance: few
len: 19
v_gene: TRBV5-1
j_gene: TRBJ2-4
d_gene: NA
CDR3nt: TGCGCCAGCAGCTTTGGTCGGCTACCGATGGGATTGGCCAAAAACACTCAGTACTTC
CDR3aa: CASSFGRLPMGLAKNTQYF

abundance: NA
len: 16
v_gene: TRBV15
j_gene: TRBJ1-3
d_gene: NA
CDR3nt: TGTGCCACCAGCAGAGGGGCGGCCAACTCTGGAAACACCATATATTTT
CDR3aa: CATSRGAANSGNTIYF

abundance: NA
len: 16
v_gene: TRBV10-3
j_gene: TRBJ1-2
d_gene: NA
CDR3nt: TGTGCCATCAGTGAGTCGTTTGGGGGTGCCCACTATGGCTACACCTTC
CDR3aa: CAISESFGGAHYGYTF

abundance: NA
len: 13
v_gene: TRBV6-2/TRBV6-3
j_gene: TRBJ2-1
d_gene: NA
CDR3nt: TGTGCCAGCAGTACGGGGCGCTACAATGAGCAGTTCTTC
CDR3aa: CASSTGRYNEQFF

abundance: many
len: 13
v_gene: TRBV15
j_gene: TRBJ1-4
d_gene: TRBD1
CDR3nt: TGTGCCACCAGCAGAGATTTCATGGGACAGGGGTTTTTT
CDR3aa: CATSRDFMGQGFF

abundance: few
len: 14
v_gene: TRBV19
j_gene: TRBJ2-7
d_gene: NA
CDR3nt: TGTGCCAGTAGTATAGGTGCGTATTCCTACGAGCAGTACTTC
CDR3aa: CASSIGAYSYEQYF

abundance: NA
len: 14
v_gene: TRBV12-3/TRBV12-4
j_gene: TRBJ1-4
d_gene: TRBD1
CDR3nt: TGTGCCAGCAGCCCGGACAGGGGGCCCGAAAAACTGTTTTTT
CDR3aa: CASSPDRGPEKLFF